A single sample is the source of the 20 T cell receptor beta chains below, sequenced in a study of response to subunit inactivated influenza vaccine. Using its own MiXCR run on the RT-PCR reads, TCRdb lists one record per CDR3 protein. There are more than 550,000 distinct CDR3 sequences in the sample; around 10% occur only once, and 8% to 13% lies in the top ten. A further study also used this sample, focusing on T cells expressing NK-cell markers. This second study says: Researchers built TCR beta cDNA using 5'RACE template switching with UMIs.

The sample consisted of PBMCs from blood, taken on the day of vaccination. The receptors here all came from a man aged 50-59 years who received an inactivated influenza vaccine.

This clonotype was seen repeatedly, ten times or more. The chain combines TRBV12-3 or TRBV12-4 with TRBJ2-2; no reliable D call. The V gene lost 4 bases and the J gene lost 3 bases, with 9 bases spanning the gap. This CDR3 spans 14 amino acids. The CDR3 DNA reads as TGTGCCAGCAGTTCACAGTTCCACACCGGGGAGCTGTTTTTT. It translates to CASSSQFHTGELFF.

This clonotype was recorded many times. The chain joins TRBV7-2 to TRBJ1-6; D gene unclear. V lost 8 bases, J lost 3 bases, and 8 bases lay in between. Germline V gene lookup returns CDR1 SGHTA and CDR2 FQGNSA. The CDR3 spans 13 residues. The CDR3 here is CASSPGYNSPLHF. In DNA, the CDR3 is TGTGCCAGCTCCCCAGGCTATAATTCACCCCTCCACTTT.

V gene TRBV4-3 combines with J gene TRBJ1-1; D unresolved. Per germline, CDR1 LGHNA and CDR2 YSLEER. With 2 bases removed from V and 6 bases from J, the gap between germline ends came to 13 bases. The CDR3 sequence is 14 residues long. The CDR3 coding sequence is TGCGCCAGCAGCCAATGGCTAGGCAACGCTGAAGCTTTCTTT. Amino acid sequence: CASSQWLGNAEAFF.

There are a few counts of this clonotype. The rearrangement links TRBV6-2 or TRBV6-3 to TRBJ2-7, with D perhaps TRBD1 or TRBD2 (5 bases each). This CDR3 is 14 amino acids long. The V and J ends lost 1 base and 1 base respectively, with 8 bases between them. The germline CDR1 and CDR2 sequences are MNHEY and SVGEGT. CDR3 sequence (DNA): TGTGCCAGCAGTTACTGGGACGGATCCTACGAGCAGTACTTC. This translates into CASSYWDGSYEQYF.

The chain uses TRBV14 and TRBJ2-1; D not resolved. There are 16 residues in the CDR3. Trimming left V 0 bases short and J 6 bases short, with 15 bases between. CDR1 and CDR2 (germline): SGHDN, FVKESK. CDR3: CASSQETLARFNEQFF. The CDR3 nucleotides are TGTGCCAGCAGCCAAGAGACCTTAGCTAGGTTCAATGAGCAGTTCTTC. Full variable domain (outside the CDR3, taken from reference TRBV14 and TRBJ2-1): EAGVTQFPSHSVIEKGQTVTLRCDPISGHDNLYWYRRVMGKEIKFLLHFVKESKQDESGMPNNRFLAERTGGTYSTLKVQPAELEDSGVYFCASSQETLARFNEQFFGPGTRLTVL.

This clonotype came up many times. The chain uses TRBV3-1 and TRBJ1-1; a possible D gene is TRBD1 (5 bases). The CDR3 extends over 14 amino acids. V lost 4 bases, J lost 3 bases, and 12 bases lay in between. Germline V lookup: CDR1 LGHDT, CDR2 YNNKEL (reference sequence). The CDR3 DNA sequence: TGTGCCAGCAGCCTTCTTGGCAGGGACACTGAAGCTTTCTTT. It yields the protein CASSLLGRDTEAFF.

The V and J genes are TRBV4-3 and TRBJ2-3; TRBD1 agrees at 7 bases. This CDR3 has 16 amino acids. Germline CDR1 and CDR2: LGHNA and YSLEER. Trimming removed 4 bases from V and 3 bases from J; junction bases left unmatched: 10. DNA for the CDR3: TGCGCCAGCAGCCGTGAGCCGGGACAGCCGACAGATACGCAGTATTTT. It specifies CASSREPGQPTDTQYF.

The V gene is TRBV5-5, the J gene TRBJ2-6; the match to TRBD1 covers 9 bases. The CDR3 runs to 18 residues. Germline CDR1 and CDR2: SGHKS and YYEKEE (reference sequence). Trimming removed 1 base from V and 1 base from J; junction bases left unmatched: 6. The CDR3 is CASSLYRGQGSGANVLTF. The CDR3 nucleotides are TGTGCCAGCAGCTTGTACAGGGGGCAGGGGTCTGGGGCCAACGTCCTGACTTTC.

In its sample, this clonotype was seen a few times. The chain combines TRBV10-2 with TRBJ2-1; D is unresolved. The V gene lost 8 bases and the J gene lost 8 bases, with 10 bases spanning the gap. CDR1 and CDR2 (germline): WSHSY, SAAADI. This CDR3 has 11 amino acids. The CDR3 loop is CASWGGDEQFF. CDR3 DNA sequence: TGCGCCAGCTGGGGTGGCGATGAGCAGTTCTTC.

The chain combines TRBV7-2 with TRBJ2-3; 7 bases are a match to TRBD2. Germline CDR1 and CDR2: SGHTA and FQGNSA. This CDR3 is 14 amino acids long. The ends lost 6 bases at V and 3 bases at J; junction bases unmatched: 6. The CDR3 sequence is CASRGGSVTDTQYF. The CDR3 DNA follows: TGTGCCAGCAGGGGGGGGAGTGTTACAGATACGCAGTATTTT.

This clonotype was found a few times. J is TRBJ2-3 and V is TRBV6-1; D may match TRBD1 or TRBD2 (5 bases each). Between the trimmed V and J ends, which lost 6 bases and 6 bases, there was a span of 13 bases. There are 13 residues in the CDR3. Germline-derived CDR1 and CDR2 are MNHNS and SASEGT. CDR3 sequence (DNA): TGTGCCAGCAGCCTGGGACCTCGGGATACGCAGTATTTT. Translation: CASSLGPRDTQYF.

V usage is TRBV5-1 and J usage is TRBJ1-1, with a weak D call TRBD1 (5 bases). V lost 4 bases and J 2 bases, leaving 12 bases between the germline ends. Germline V gene data show CDR1 as SGHRS and CDR2 as YFSETQ. This CDR3 contains 14 residues. The CDR3 DNA is TGCGCCAGCAGCAGGAAGGACACCAACACTGAAGCTTTCTTT. Its protein is CASSRKDTNTEAFF.

This clonotype was observed a few times. This chain joins TRBV11-2 and TRBJ2-1, with D hard to call. The CDR3 has 13 residues. Germline CDR1 and CDR2: SGHAT and FQNNGV. Trimming took 2 bases from V and 9 from J, leaving 11 bases between them. CDR3 DNA sequence: TGTGCCAGCAGCTTACCCGGTGGAGTTGAGCAGTTCTTC. The encoded protein is CASSLPGGVEQFF.

This clonotype was found a few times. Written as DNA, the CDR3 is TGCGCCAGCAGCTTGCATGGTATGAACACTGAAGCTTTCTTT. Amino acids: CASSLHGMNTEAFF. The chain recombines TRBV5-1 with TRBJ1-1, with D uncertain. The CDR3 runs 14 residues. Trimming took off 1 base at V and 0 bases at J, with 7 bases between the two ends. Germline CDR1 is SGHRS and CDR2 is YFSETQ.

This chain links TRBV6-5 with TRBJ2-1; 9 bases align to TRBD2. Germline V lookup: CDR1 MNHEY, CDR2 SVGAGI. The CDR3 loop spans 15 amino acids. The ends lost 4 bases at V and 8 bases at J; junction bases unmatched: 9. The CDR3 nucleotides read TGTGCCAGCAGTTCCGCCAGGGGACTAGCCCATGAGCAGTTCTTC. The encoded protein is CASSSARGLAHEQFF.

This clonotype was picked up many times. The J gene is TRBJ2-3, the V gene TRBV28; D unclear. CDR3 length equals 16 residues. In germline, CDR1 is MDHEN, CDR2 SYDVKM. Between the trimmed V and J ends, which lost 2 bases and 0 bases, there was a span of 12 bases. The CDR3 nucleotides are TGTGCCAGCAGTTTAGGCTCGTCAGTGAGCACAGATACGCAGTATTTT. This translates into CASSLGSSVSTDTQYF.

This clonotype was recorded many times. The V gene is TRBV15, the J gene TRBJ2-7; D remains ambiguous. With 0 bases removed from V and 4 bases from J, the gap between germline ends came to 7 bases. This CDR3 is built from 13 residues. The germline V gene has CDR1 LNHNV and CDR2 YYDKDF (reference sequence). CDR3 amino acids: CATSREKSYEQYF. In DNA, the CDR3 is TGTGCCACCAGCAGAGAGAAGTCATACGAGCAGTACTTC. Drawing the rest from reference TRBV15 and TRBJ2-7, the complete variable domain is DAMVIQNPRYQVTQFGKPVTLSCSQTLNHNVMYWYQQKSSQAPKLLFHYYDKDFNNEADTPDNFQSRRPNTSFCFLDIRSPGLGDTAMYLCATSREKSYEQYFGPGTRLTVT.

There are a few counts of this clonotype. The chain combines TRBV4-3 with TRBJ2-7; D remains unclear. Germline lookup yields CDR1 LGHNA and CDR2 YSLEER. This CDR3 contains 16 residues. Trimming took off 0 bases at V and 0 bases at J, with 12 bases between the two ends. CDR3 in DNA: TGCGCCAGCAGCCAAGATGTCGCTACCCGCTCCTACGAGCAGTACTTC. Its protein is CASSQDVATRSYEQYF.

The chain couples TRBV7-9 to TRBJ2-7, with 7 bases matching TRBD1. This CDR3 is 15 amino acids long. CDR1 is SEHNR, CDR2 FQNEAQ, per germline (reference sequence). With 1 base clipped from V and 2 bases from J, the junction kept 5 bases outside the gene matches. The chain's CDR3 is CASSLEAGGAYEQYF. CDR3 nucleotide sequence: TGTGCCAGCAGCTTAGAGGCAGGGGGTGCCTACGAGCAGTACTTC.

The rearrangement links TRBV6-5 to TRBJ2-7, with 10 bases fitting TRBD2. V gave up 4 bases and J gave up 3 bases; unmatched junction bases: 6. This CDR3 has 15 residues. Germline V gene data show CDR1 as MNHEY and CDR2 as SVGAGI. The CDR3 here is CASSSGSGRVYEQYF. The CDR3, as DNA: TGTGCCAGCAGTTCAGGGAGCGGGAGGGTCTACGAGCAGTACTTC.